This T cell receptor beta chain was obtained from a study of identical twins. Each CDR3 protein gets one entry after TCRdb re-called the 5' RACE reads with MiXCR. Of hundreds of thousands of distinct CDR3 sequences in the sample, 5.5% to 6.5% were seen once. This clonotype was recorded a few times. There are 15 residues in the CDR3. V was cut by 1 base and J by 0 bases, with 9 bases left in between. Germline V lookup: CDR1 MGHDK, CDR2 SYGVNS. This receptor was obtained from a man younger than 35 in good health. Sequenced material: naive T cells sorted from blood. V usage is TRBV25-1 and J usage is TRBJ2-5; D may match TRBD1 or TRBD2 (5 bases each). The CDR3 region is CASSELGTNQETQYF. CDR3 bases: TGTGCCAGCAGTGAATTAGGGACGAACCAAGAGACCCAGTACTTC. Filled out from reference TRBV25-1 and TRBJ2-5, the complete variable domain reads EADIYQTPRYLVIGTGKKITLECSQTMGHDKMYWYQQDPGMELHLIHYSYGVNSTEKGDLSSESTVSRIRTEHFPLTLESARPSHTSQYLCASSELGTNQETQYFGPGTRLLVL.